Each of the 29 T cell receptor beta chains below was sequenced from the same sample in a study of PD-1 blockade in classical Hodgkin lymphoma. Time point described: cycle 4 day 1 (C4D1), after around six weeks of nivolumab. Each of the patients experienced relapse following autologous stem cell transplantation, and their brentuximab vedotin exposure differed. Here immunoSEQ multiplex PCR was the method, and the copy in TCRdb shows in-frame clones only, minus some. The sample contains 40,000 to 45,000 clones, 69% of which appear only once. The material was peripheral blood mononuclear cells (PBMCs), obtained before the fourth cycle of nivolumab. These receptors all stem from a human donor with classical Hodgkin lymphoma.

The DNA for the CDR3 is TGCGCCAGCAGCCAGATTGATCTGGGGTTCGCTGGAAACACCATATATTTT. Protein: CASSQIDLGFAGNTIYF. The V call is TRBV4-1, the J call TRBJ1-3, with unresolved D. V was pared by 3 bases and J by 2 bases, with 17 bases between. Germline CDR1 reads MGHRA; CDR2 reads YSYEKL. The CDR3 spans 17 residues.

The chain has TRBV6-6 and TRBJ2-5; D remains ambiguous. The germline V gene has CDR1 MNHNY and CDR2 SVGAGI (reference sequence). This CDR3 has 13 residues. The V and J ends lost 1 base and 3 bases respectively, with 6 bases between them. The CDR3 coding sequence is TGTGCCAGCAGTTACTTTAGTAAAGAGACCCAGTACTTC. Translating it yields CASSYFSKETQYF.

The CDR3 coding sequence is TGCGCCAGCAGCCCGGGACAGATTCAAGAGACCCAGTACTTC. Translated, it gives CASSPGQIQETQYF. V and J are TRBV5-1 and TRBJ2-5; the match to TRBD1 covers 7 bases. Germline V lookup: CDR1 SGHRS, CDR2 YFSETQ. The CDR3 length is 14 residues. V trimming: 4 bases; J trimming: 2 bases; junction bases outside the gene matches: 5.

The chain has TRBV27 and TRBJ1-2, with 9 nucleotides matching TRBD1. J gave up 0 bases and V 5 bases, and 4 bases lay outside the gene matches. Germline V lookup: CDR1 MNHEY, CDR2 SMNVEV (reference sequence). The CDR3 sequence is 15 residues long. CDR3 sequence: CASSPGTGTNYGYTF. The DNA of the CDR3 is TGTGCCAGCAGTCCCGGGACAGGGACTAACTATGGCTACACCTTC.

The V and J genes are TRBV11-2 and TRBJ2-3; D is unresolved. This CDR3 spans 14 amino acids. The V end lost 7 bases, the J end lost 0 bases, and 11 bases lay between the germline ends. Germline values: CDR1 SGHAT, CDR2 FQNNGV. The CDR3 DNA sequence: TGTGCCAGCATCGGGCCCAGTAGCACAGATACGCAGTATTTT. This gives the protein CASIGPSSTDTQYF.

The CDR3 protein is CASSLGLGDEKLFF. For the CDR3, the DNA is TGTGCCAGCAGTTTGGGCCTGGGGGATGAAAAACTGTTTTTT. The V and J genes are TRBV6-5 and TRBJ1-4; D may be TRBD1 (5 bases). Trimming removed 4 bases from V and 6 bases from J, with 12 bases in between. The germline V gene encodes CDR1 MNHEY and CDR2 SVGAGI. The CDR3 is made up of 14 amino acids.

The gene calls are TRBV29-1 and TRBJ2-2; the match to TRBD1 covers 10 bases. Trimming took 5 bases from V and 6 from J; bases not matched to a gene: 18. The CDR3 is 18 amino acids. The germline V gene encodes CDR1 SQVTM and CDR2 ANQGSEA. Here the CDR3 DNA reads TGCAGCGTTTTAGGGCCTAATCCGGGACAGGGGCTTCCCGGGGAGCTGTTTTTT. Encoded protein: CSVLGPNPGQGLPGELFF.

This rearrangement joins TRBV19 to TRBJ1-1, with unresolved D. CDR1 is LNHDA, CDR2 SQIVND, per germline (reference sequence). The CDR3 runs 15 residues. V lost 8 bases to trimming and J lost 4 bases, with 20 bases between them. This chain's CDR3 is CASRNLGGRLTEAFF. The CDR3, as DNA: TGTGCCAGTCGTAACCTAGGCGGCAGGCTCACTGAAGCTTTCTTT.

At least ten counts were recorded for this clone. The rearrangement links TRBV2 to TRBJ2-7; D might be TRBD1 (5 bases). V lost 3 bases to trimming and J lost 6 bases, with 15 bases between them. The CDR3 is made up of 14 amino acids. CDR1 and CDR2 (germline): SNHLY, FYNNEI. The chain's CDR3 is CASSELGLFSEQYF. For the CDR3, the DNA is TGTGCCAGCAGTGAGCTGGGGCTGTTCTCCGAGCAGTACTTC. Full variable domain (missing parts from reference TRBV2 and TRBJ2-7): EPEVTQTPSHQVTQMGQEVILRCVPISNHLYFYWYRQILGQKVEFLVSFYNNEISEKSEIFDDQFSVERPDGSNFTLKIRSTKLEDSAMYFCASSELGLFSEQYFGPGTRLTVT.

The gene calls are TRBV5-6 and TRBJ2-3; D gene uncertain. V dropped 1 base and J dropped 4 bases, with 10 bases sitting between them. CDR1 and CDR2 (germline): SGHDT, YYEEEE. This CDR3 comprises 14 residues. In DNA form, the CDR3 reads TGTGCCAGCAGCTTGACTCCCCTTCCAGATACGCAGTATTTT. This sequence encodes CASSLTPLPDTQYF. The whole variable domain, filled in from reference TRBV5-6 and TRBJ2-3, reads DAGVTQSPTHLIKTRGQQVTLRCSPKSGHDTVSWYQQALGQGPQFIFQYYEEEERQRGNFPDRFSGHQFPNYSSELNVNALLLGDSALYLCASSLTPLPDTQYFGPGTRLTVL.

The chain uses TRBV4-1 and TRBJ1-1; the D is unclear. Deletions cut 1 base from V and 2 bases from J, with 14 bases between. The V gene's germline CDR1 is MGHRA and CDR2 YSYEKL. The length of the CDR3 is 16 residues. CDR3 sequence: CASSQAKVMDNTEAFF. As DNA, the CDR3 is TGCGCCAGCAGCCAAGCGAAGGTTATGGACAACACTGAAGCTTTCTTT.

The chain carries TRBV30 and TRBJ2-1, with D perhaps being TRBD1 or TRBD2 (5 bases each). This CDR3 comprises 15 residues. V shed 4 bases and J shed 4 bases, with 17 bases lying between them. CDR1 is GTSNPN and CDR2 is SVGIG in the germline V gene (reference sequence). This CDR3 is CAWTGGHGGYNEQFF. The CDR3, as DNA: TGTGCCTGGACGGGTGGACATGGGGGTTACAATGAGCAGTTCTTC.

The chain is built from TRBV2 and TRBJ1-2; a possible D gene is TRBD1 (5 bases). The V end lost 6 bases, the J end lost 5 bases, and 22 bases lay between the germline ends. The CDR3 has 16 amino acids. CDR1 SNHLY and CDR2 FYNNEI come from the germline V gene. The CDR3 reads CASRDNMGGSPYGYTF. The CDR3 bases are TGTGCCAGCAGGGACAATATGGGGGGGTCCCCGTATGGCTACACCTTC. The full variable domain, completed using reference TRBV2 and TRBJ1-2, is EPEVTQTPSHQVTQMGQEVILRCVPISNHLYFYWYRQILGQKVEFLVSFYNNEISEKSEIFDDQFSVERPDGSNFTLKIRSTKLEDSAMYFCASRDNMGGSPYGYTFGSGTRLTVV.

The J gene is TRBJ2-7, the V gene TRBV18; D could derive from TRBD1 or TRBD2 (7 bases each). Trimming took 3 bases from V and 4 from J, leaving 13 bases between them. Germline values: CDR1 KGHSH, CDR2 LQKENI. The CDR3 loop spans 14 amino acids. The DNA of the CDR3 is TGTGCCAGCTCACCGGGAGGGGGCCCTTACGAGCAGTACTTC. Its translation: CASSPGGGPYEQYF.

The V call is TRBV5-4, the J call TRBJ2-7; D may be TRBD2 (5 bases). Trimming cost V 0 bases and J 0 bases, with 10 bases left between them. The CDR3 consists of 15 residues. CDR1 and CDR2 from the germline V gene are SGHNT and YYREEE (reference sequence). The CDR3 reads CASSLAGVNSYEQYF. The CDR3 bases are TGTGCCAGCAGCTTGGCCGGGGTTAACTCCTACGAGCAGTACTTC. The full variable domain, rest sourced from reference TRBV5-4 and TRBJ2-7, is ETGVTQSPTHLIKTRGQQVTLRCSSQSGHNTVSWYQQALGQGPQFIFQYYREEENGRGNFPPRFSGLQFPNYSSELNVNALELDDSALYLCASSLAGVNSYEQYFGPGTRLTVT.

The chain employs TRBV7-2 and TRBJ2-7, with 9 bases matching TRBD1. Germline CDR1 reads SGHTA; CDR2 reads FQGNSA. V was clipped by 5 bases and J by 3 bases; unmatched bases: 2. This CDR3 is built from 13 residues. CDR3 DNA sequence: TGTGCCAGCAGCCGACAGGGGGACTACGAGCAGTACTTC. This gives the protein CASSRQGDYEQYF. The complete variable domain, with remaining parts taken from reference TRBV7-2 and TRBJ2-7, reads GAGVSQSPSNKVTEKGKDVELRCDPISGHTALYWYRQSLGQGLEFLIYFQGNSAPDKSGLPSDRFSAERTGGSVSTLTIQRTQQEDSAVYLCASSRQGDYEQYFGPGTRLTVT.

The V call is TRBV7-2, the J call TRBJ2-1, with D maybe TRBD1 (6 bases). With 8 bases removed from V and 0 bases from J, the gap between germline ends came to 8 bases. This CDR3 region has 13 residues. Per the germline V gene, CDR1 is SGHTA and CDR2 is FQGNSA. The CDR3 sequence: CASRDNSYNEQFF. As DNA, the CDR3 is TGTGCCAGCCGGGACAACTCCTACAATGAGCAGTTCTTC.

The CDR3: CASSQQGGSTDTQYF. The CDR3 DNA is TGCGCCAGCAGCCAACAGGGGGGGAGCACAGATACGCAGTATTTT. The chain uses TRBV4-3 and TRBJ2-3; either TRBD1 or TRBD2 may supply D (7 bases each). Between the trimmed V and J ends, which lost 2 bases and 0 bases, there was a span of 9 bases. Germline V CDR1 and CDR2: LGHNA, YSLEER. The length of the CDR3 is 15 residues.

The table lists this clone with many counts. This rearrangement joins TRBV2 to TRBJ2-2, with a possible D match to TRBD1 (6 bases). The germline CDR1 and CDR2 sequences are SNHLY and FYNNEI. V dropped 4 bases and J dropped 0 bases, with 12 bases sitting between them. The CDR3 consists of 16 residues. The CDR3 loop reads CASSVRTDTNTGELFF. Here the CDR3 DNA reads TGTGCCAGCAGTGTGCGGACAGATACGAACACCGGGGAGCTGTTTTTT.

This clone was detected only a few times. This chain connects TRBV30 to TRBJ2-6; D is unclear. V was trimmed by 2 bases and J by 0 bases, leaving 5 bases between them. The CDR3 loop spans 14 amino acids. Germline loops: CDR1 GTSNPN, CDR2 SVGIG (reference sequence). The DNA of the CDR3 is TGTGCCTGGAGTCACTACTCTGGGGCCAACGTCCTGACTTTC. As protein: CAWSHYSGANVLTF.

V gene TRBV7-6 combines with J gene TRBJ2-6; possibly TRBD1 for D (5 bases). CDR3 size: 11 residues. Germline V gene data show CDR1 as SGHVS and CDR2 as FNYEAQ. V was trimmed by 5 bases and J by 13 bases, leaving 9 bases between them. CDR3 sequence (DNA): TGTGCCAGCAGCCTTACAGGAGTCCTGACTTTC. This codes for CASSLTGVLTF.

The chain carries TRBV28 and TRBJ2-5, with 9 bases aligning to TRBD1. With 5 bases clipped from V and 3 bases from J, the junction kept 10 bases outside the gene matches. Germline CDR1 reads MDHEN; CDR2 reads SYDVKM. This CDR3 has 16 residues. This chain's CDR3 is CASSPRDRAFKETQYF. In DNA, the CDR3 is TGTGCCAGCAGTCCCCGGGACAGGGCGTTTAAAGAGACCCAGTACTTC.

J is TRBJ1-1 and V is TRBV5-4; 8 nucleotides match TRBD1. This CDR3 comprises 14 residues. Germline V gene data show CDR1 as SGHNT and CDR2 as YYREEE (reference sequence). J gave up 4 bases and V 4 bases, and 6 bases lay outside the gene matches. CDR3 coding DNA: TGTGCCAGCAGCGAAAACAGGGGGGCCACTGAAGCTTTCTTT. Translation gives CASSENRGATEAFF.

This clone was seen only a few times. The rearrangement uses TRBV19 and TRBJ2-1; D possibly corresponds to TRBD1 (5 bases). Per the germline V gene, CDR1 is LNHDA and CDR2 is SQIVND (reference sequence). Trimming stripped 3 bases from V and 9 bases from J, with 12 bases between. This CDR3 is built from 13 residues. The CDR3 nucleotides read TGTGCCAGTAGTATTTCAGGGTGGGGTGAGCAGTTCTTC. Its protein is CASSISGWGEQFF. Together with reference TRBV19 and TRBJ2-1, the CDR3 gives the full variable domain: DGGITQSPKYLFRKEGQNVTLSCEQNLNHDAMYWYRQDPGQGLRLIYYSQIVNDFQKGDIAEGYSVSREKKESFPLTVTSAQKNPTAFYLCASSISGWGEQFFGPGTRLTVL.

V gene TRBV7-3 combines with J gene TRBJ2-7; weak D call: TRBD2 (6 bases). The V gene's germline CDR1 is SGHTA and CDR2 FQGTGA. The CDR3 is 16 amino acids. The ends were cut back, 5 bases at V and 2 bases at J, with 19 bases in the middle. The CDR3 protein is CASSQGSSRGTYEQYF. In DNA form, the CDR3 reads TGTGCCAGCAGCCAAGGCTCCTCGCGGGGTACCTACGAGCAGTACTTC.

The V call is TRBV2, the J call TRBJ2-1; D unclear. Trimming left V 4 bases short and J 2 bases short, with 6 bases between. Germline V gene lookup returns CDR1 SNHLY and CDR2 FYNNEI. CDR3 size: 13 residues. The CDR3 region is CASSGVTYNEQFF. CDR3 in DNA: TGTGCCAGCAGTGGAGTTACCTACAATGAGCAGTTCTTC.

This clone was seen a single time. J is TRBJ1-4 and V is TRBV28; no clear D gene. Trimming pared 3 bases from V and 1 base from J, leaving 6 bases between. The CDR3 extends over 14 amino acids. CDR1 and CDR2 from the germline V gene are MDHEN and SYDVKM. CDR3 amino acids: CASSFEITNEKLFF. CDR3 bases: TGTGCCAGCAGTTTTGAAATAACTAATGAAAAACTGTTTTTT.

The gene calls are TRBV28 and TRBJ2-7; 9 bases line up with TRBD1. The junction had 5 bases not matched to a gene; V was cut back by 3 bases and J by 2 bases. Germline CDR1 is MDHEN and CDR2 is SYDVKM. This CDR3 is 15 amino acids long. The CDR3 DNA reads as TGTGCCAGCAGTTTCGGGGACAGGGCCCCCTACGAGCAGTACTTC. This translates into CASSFGDRAPYEQYF. The full variable domain, completed using reference TRBV28 and TRBJ2-7, is DVKVTQSSRYLVKRTGEKVFLECVQDMDHENMFWYRQDPGLGLRLIYFSYDVKMKEKGDIPEGYSVSREKKERFSLILESASTNQTSMYLCASSFGDRAPYEQYFGPGTRLTVT.

This clone was picked up a small number of times. This chain connects TRBV7-8 to TRBJ1-5; 9 nucleotides agree with TRBD1. Germline values: CDR1 SGHVS, CDR2 FQNEAQ. Losses at the gene ends were 6 bases for V and 4 bases for J; bases not matched to a gene: 7. The CDR3 runs to 15 residues. CDR3 bases: TGTGCCAGCAGGCCCGGGACAGGGATAAATCAGCCCCAGCATTTT. Amino acid sequence: CASRPGTGINQPQHF.